Listed below are T cell receptor beta chains from one sample, sequenced in a study of vaccination and CD4 T cells after COVID-19. TCRdb recomputed calls from the PCR reads with MiXCR, one row per CDR3 protein. The sample carries about 7,200 distinct CDR3 sequences, around 33% recorded once. Their recognized antigens are unknown. Specimen: CD4+ T cells from blood, cultured in vitro. The source is a human donor in good health. Both conserved end residues are part of each CDR3. D genes are given only for firm matches. Clone size, where shown, is once, few, many, or a class for clones that have expanded.

d_call j_call v_call clone_size cdr3_aa cdr3_nt
NA TRBJ1-1 TRBV27 few CASSLGSQGMNTEAFF TGTGCCAGCAGTTTAGGATCACAGGGAATGAACACTGAAGCTTTCTTT
NA TRBJ2-2 TRBV7-3 NA CASSPIRSGELFF TGTGCCAGCAGCCCTATCCGCTCCGGGGAGCTGTTTTTT
NA TRBJ1-5 TRBV18 NA CASSHRDSNQPQHF TGTGCCAGCTCACACAGGGATAGCAATCAGCCCCAGCATTTT
TRBD1 TRBJ2-6 TRBV20-1 once CSAATGASGANVLTF TGCAGTGCTGCGACAGGGGCCTCTGGGGCCAACGTCCTGACTTTC
NA TRBJ2-3 TRBV5-1 NA CASSYPTGAADTQYF TGCGCCAGCAGCTACCCGACTGGCGCGGCGGATACGCAGTATTTT
TRBD1 TRBJ2-7 TRBV11-2 once CASSTDRAYEQYF TGTGCCAGCAGCACGGACAGGGCGTACGAGCAGTACTTC
NA TRBJ2-7 TRBV11-2 NA CASSHPFGGSYEQYF TGTGCCAGCAGCCACCCTTTCGGGGGCTCCTACGAGCAGTACTTC
NA TRBJ1-2 TRBV5-4 few CASSTDSYGYTF TGTGCCAGCAGCACCGACAGCTATGGCTACACCTTC
NA TRBJ1-1 TRBV29-1 once CSVLTGAALKNTEAFF TGCAGCGTTCTTACTGGGGCTGCCCTTAAGAACACTGAAGCTTTCTTT
NA TRBJ2-7 TRBV3-1 NA CASSPRPGGYEQYF TGTGCCAGCAGCCCAAGGCCTGGGGGCTACGAGCAGTACTTC
NA TRBJ2-2 TRBV6-1 NA CASRGEGVNTGELFF TGTGCCAGCAGGGGGGAGGGGGTGAACACCGGGGAGCTGTTTTTT
NA TRBJ2-3 TRBV25-1 NA CASSESGYTQYF TGTGCCAGCAGTGAATCGGGGTATACGCAGTATTTT
NA TRBJ1-1 TRBV19 few CASSIDGSMNTEAFF TGTGCCAGTAGTATAGATGGTTCTATGAACACTGAAGCTTTCTTT
NA TRBJ1-5 TRBV6-1 NA CASSQATDGLQPQHF TGTGCCAGCAGTCAGGCGACCGATGGTCTTCAGCCCCAGCATTTT
NA TRBJ2-7 TRBV30 large CAWRGGAHEQYF TGTGCCTGGAGAGGGGGGGCCCACGAGCAGTACTTC
NA TRBJ2-2 TRBV11-1 NA CASSSQGGTGELFF TGTGCCAGCAGCAGCCAGGGGGGGACCGGGGAGCTGTTTTTT
TRBD1 TRBJ1-1 TRBV6-1 NA CASCRLRDSEAFF TGTGCCAGCTGTCGACTCAGGGACAGCGAAGCTTTCTTT
TRBD1 TRBJ1-4 TRBV7-9 NA CASSWTGNKLFF TGTGCCAGCAGCTGGACAGGGAATAAACTGTTTTTT
TRBD1 TRBJ2-3 TRBV15 NA CATSRETTGTGTDTQYF TGTGCCACCAGCAGAGAGACGACCGGGACAGGGACAGATACGCAGTATTTT
NA TRBJ1-2 TRBV29-1 few CSVTKDWRGYTF TGCAGCGTTACAAAAGACTGGCGCGGCTACACCTTC
NA TRBJ2-2 TRBV10-3 few CAISENGGELFF TGTGCCATCAGTGAGAACGGCGGGGAGCTGTTTTTT
NA TRBJ2-3 TRBV6-1 NA CASRTTGFADTQYF TGTGCCAGCAGGACTACAGGGTTCGCAGATACGCAGTATTTT
NA TRBJ2-3 TRBV19 few CASTDTYTDTQYF TGTGCCAGTACGGACACCTACACAGATACGCAGTATTTT
NA TRBJ1-1 TRBV5-1 NA CASSSGQWGNTEAFF TGCGCCAGCAGCTCAGGCCAATGGGGTAACACTGAAGCTTTCTTT
TRBD1 TRBJ1-4 TRBV6-1 once CASSPRQGREKLFF TGTGCCAGCAGCCCAAGACAGGGGCGAGAAAAACTGTTTTTT
NA TRBJ2-4 TRBV20-1 NA CSARGSLAKNIQYF TGCAGTGCTAGAGGTTCGCTAGCCAAAAACATTCAGTACTTC
NA TRBJ2-5 TRBV30 NA CASGQDTHQTQYF TGTGCCAGTGGGCAGGACACTCACCAGACCCAGTACTTC
NA TRBJ1-6 TRBV6-4 NA CASSQSGGSPLHF TGTGCCAGCTCACAGTCTGGCGGCTCACCCCTCCACTTT
NA TRBJ1-1 TRBV21-1 few CASSDGTGGTEAFF TGTGCCAGCAGCGATGGGACGGGGGGGACTGAAGCTTTCTTT
NA TRBJ1-1 TRBV7-9 NA CASSLGGLDTEAFF TGTGCCAGCAGCTTAGGGGGGCTGGACACTGAAGCTTTCTTT
NA TRBJ1-2 TRBV20-1 few CSATSNRGDGYTF TGCAGTGCCACTTCAAACCGAGGTGATGGCTACACCTTC
NA TRBJ2-3 TRBV18 large CASSQADTQYF TGTGCCAGCTCCCAGGCAGATACGCAGTATTTT
TRBD1 TRBJ1-5 TRBV7-2 NA CASSSTGGHNQPQHF TGTGCCAGCAGCTCCACAGGGGGCCACAATCAGCCCCAGCATTTT
NA TRBJ1-2 TRBV7-9 few CASSQAGANYGYTF TGTGCCAGCAGCCAGGCTGGCGCTAACTATGGCTACACCTTC
NA TRBJ2-4 TRBV5-8 NA CASTTGWENIQYF TGTGCCAGCACCACAGGGTGGGAAAACATTCAGTACTTC
NA TRBJ2-2 TRBV10-3 NA CAIRAGGNNGELFF TGTGCCATCAGGGCAGGGGGGAACAACGGGGAGCTGTTTTTT
NA TRBJ1-1 TRBV2 NA CAGREGSEAFF TGTGCCGGCAGAGAGGGGTCCGAAGCTTTCTTT
NA TRBJ1-2 TRBV12-3/TRBV12-4 few CASSISTANYGYTF TGTGCCAGCAGTATCTCTACAGCTAACTATGGCTACACCTTC
TRBD1 TRBJ1-2 TRBV6-5 medium-sized CASSYGQGLYYGYTF TGTGCCAGCAGTTACGGACAGGGGCTGTACTATGGCTACACCTTC
NA TRBJ1-1 TRBV20-1 few CSAHASGNTEAFF TGCAGTGCCCACGCCTCAGGGAACACTGAAGCTTTCTTT
NA TRBJ2-1 TRBV7-9 few CASSSTSNNEQFF TGTGCCAGCAGCTCTACTAGCAACAATGAGCAGTTCTTC
NA TRBJ2-1 TRBV20-1 NA CSARAGSSYNEQFF TGCAGTGCTAGAGCCGGGAGCTCCTACAATGAGCAGTTCTTC
TRBD2 TRBJ2-2 TRBV20-1 NA CSATSGGLPGELFF TGCAGTGCCACTAGCGGGGGGTTGCCCGGGGAGCTGTTTTTT
TRBD1 TRBJ1-6 TRBV20-1 few CSARPGTGYNSPLHF TGCAGTGCTAGACCGGGGACAGGCTATAATTCACCCCTCCACTTT
NA TRBJ1-1 TRBV10-2 few CASRVNTEAFF TGCGCCAGCAGAGTAAACACTGAAGCTTTCTTT
NA TRBJ2-1 TRBV21-1 few CASSKSGGANEQFF TGTGCCAGCAGCAAAAGCGGGGGGGCCAATGAGCAGTTCTTC
NA TRBJ1-5 TRBV27 few CASSPQRGVSNQPQHF TGTGCCAGCAGTCCGCAAAGGGGAGTTAGCAATCAGCCCCAGCATTTT
TRBD1 TRBJ1-1 TRBV20-1 few CSARQGETEAFF TGCAGTGCTAGACAGGGGGAAACTGAAGCTTTCTTT
NA TRBJ1-2 TRBV6-1 NA CASSEYDYGYTF TGTGCCAGCAGTGAATATGACTATGGCTACACCTTC
TRBD1 TRBJ2-5 TRBV6-4 NA CASSERDRETQYF TGTGCCAGCAGTGAGCGGGACAGGGAGACCCAGTACTTC
NA TRBJ2-3 TRBV14 few CASSHLDTQYF TGTGCCAGCAGCCACCTAGATACGCAGTATTTT
TRBD1 TRBJ2-3 TRBV15 NA CATSDGTGSEKVADTQYF TGTGCCACCTCCGATGGGACAGGATCAGAAAAGGTCGCAGATACGCAGTATTTT
NA TRBJ2-3 TRBV21-1 few CASGRTSAWKNTDTQYF TGTGCCAGCGGTAGAACTAGTGCTTGGAAGAACACAGATACGCAGTATTTT
NA TRBJ1-6 TRBV24-1 few CATSDLEGLMSSYNSPLHF TGTGCCACCAGTGATTTAGAGGGGCTCATGAGCTCCTATAATTCACCCCTCCACTTT
NA TRBJ1-5 TRBV7-3 few CASSSGINQPQHF TGTGCCAGCAGCTCAGGGATTAACCAGCCCCAGCATTTT